The 19 T cell receptor beta chains below come from one sample, sequenced in a study of T cell clones after liver transplantation. Data came from immunoSEQ multiplex PCR; TCRdb stores just in-frame clones and leaves some out. This table holds roughly 100,000 clones, around 86% found once. The sequencing here drew on CD4+ T cells from blood, taken before liver transplant. Receptors were obtained from a human donor who received a liver transplant.

The rearrangement links TRBV7-7 to TRBJ2-1, with TRBD2 matching over 10 bases. Trimming took 5 bases from V and 5 from J; bases not matched to a gene: 6. This CDR3 spans 15 amino acids. CDR1 and CDR2 (germline): SSHAT, FNYEAQ (reference sequence). CDR3: CASSELAGGHNEQFF. CDR3 in DNA: TGTGCCAGCAGCGAGTTAGCGGGAGGACACAATGAGCAGTTCTTC.

This clone was picked up one time. The chain joins TRBV28 to TRBJ2-1; the match to TRBD1 covers 9 bases. After removal of 5 bases from V and 7 bases from J, the junction contained 9 bases not matched to a gene. From germline, CDR1 is MDHEN and CDR2 SYDVKM. This CDR3 has 15 residues. The CDR3: CASSLLGQGRNEQFF. CDR3 nucleotide sequence: TGTGCCAGCAGTCTCCTGGGACAGGGACGGAATGAGCAGTTCTTC.

The CDR3 sequence: CASSETNYNEQFF. For the CDR3, the DNA is TGTGCCAGCAGTGAAACCAACTACAATGAGCAGTTCTTC. The rearrangement links TRBV6-1 to TRBJ2-1; D is unresolved. The germline CDR1 and CDR2 sequences are MNHNS and SASEGT. The germline V and J ends were trimmed by 2 bases and 3 bases, with 5 bases remaining between them. The CDR3 contains 13 residues.

This clone came up once. The V and J genes are TRBV19 and TRBJ1-3; no firm D call. The germline V gene has CDR1 LNHDA and CDR2 SQIVND (reference sequence). CDR3 length: 13 residues. The germline V and J ends were trimmed by 7 bases and 0 bases, with 7 bases remaining between them. The CDR3 is CASKSSSGNTIYF. DNA for the CDR3: TGTGCCAGTAAAAGCAGCTCTGGAAACACCATATATTTT.

The CDR3 nucleotides read TGTGCCACCAGCAGAGCCAGACAGGGGCACCCTTCTAACTATGGCTACACCTTC. Its protein product is CATSRARQGHPSNYGYTF. The V and J genes are TRBV15 and TRBJ1-2; 8 positions agree with TRBD1. This CDR3 spans 18 amino acids. V gave up 1 base and J gave up 0 bases; unmatched junction bases: 10. CDR1 is LNHNV, CDR2 YYDKDF, per germline (reference sequence). The entire variable domain, with the rest obtained from reference TRBV15 and TRBJ1-2, is as follows: DAMVIQNPRYQVTQFGKPVTLSCSQTLNHNVMYWYQQKSSQAPKLLFHYYDKDFNNEADTPDNFQSRRPNTSFCFLDIRSPGLGDTAMYLCATSRARQGHPSNYGYTFGSGTRLTVV.

The CDR3 sequence is CASSQDLSMSRDRGTGANVLTF. The CDR3 region has the DNA TGCGCCAGCAGCCAAGATCTTAGCATGAGCCGGGACAGGGGAACTGGGGCCAACGTCCTGACTTTC. The V call is TRBV4-3, the J call TRBJ2-6, with 10 positions matching TRBD1. V dropped 0 bases and J dropped 2; count of bases not matched to a gene: 16. The CDR3 is 22 amino acids. In germline, CDR1 is LGHNA, CDR2 YSLEER.

In this sample, this clone turned up a few times. The V call is TRBV9, the J call TRBJ2-1, with D perhaps matching TRBD2 (6 bases). Trimming removed 4 bases from V and 9 bases from J, with 14 bases in between. The CDR3 extends over 13 amino acids. The germline CDR1 and CDR2 sequences are SGDLS and YYNGEE. CDR3 loop: CASSPRLGGEQFF. The CDR3 DNA follows: TGTGCCAGCAGCCCTCGCTTGGGAGGTGAGCAGTTCTTC. Combining the CDR3 with reference TRBV9 and TRBJ2-1 gives the whole variable domain DSGVTQTPKHLITATGQRVTLRCSPRSGDLSVYWYQQSLDQGLQFLIQYYNGEERAKGNILERFSAQQFPDLHSELNLSSLELGDSALYFCASSPRLGGEQFFGPGTRLTVL.

The chain is built from TRBV30 and TRBJ2-1, with D unresolved. The CDR3 sequence is 12 residues long. The germline V gene encodes CDR1 GTSNPN and CDR2 SVGIG (reference sequence). The V gene lost 4 bases and the J gene lost 7 bases, with 11 bases spanning the gap. The CDR3 spells CAWKGRMNEQFF. In nucleotides, the CDR3 is TGTGCCTGGAAGGGCCGTATGAATGAGCAGTTCTTC.

This chain joins TRBV6-5 and TRBJ2-7, with D unclear. The CDR3 contains 14 residues. The germline CDR1 and CDR2 sequences are MNHEY and SVGAGI. The germline V and J ends were trimmed by 5 bases and 1 base, with 12 bases remaining between them. For the CDR3, the DNA is TGTGCCAGCAGTCGCGACTCCGTATCCTACGAGCAGTACTTC. As protein: CASSRDSVSYEQYF.

The rearrangement joins TRBV10-3 to TRBJ1-1; tentatively, D is TRBD1 (6 bases). The germline gives CDR1 ENHRY, CDR2 SYGVKD. V lost 6 bases, J lost 4 bases, and 18 bases lay in between. CDR3 size: 15 residues. In DNA, the CDR3 is TGTGCCATCAGCGAGAATCCAGGGGTCCCCACTGAAGCTTTCTTT. This codes for CAISENPGVPTEAFF.

This clone turned up a few times. V usage is TRBV19 and J usage is TRBJ2-5; maybe TRBD2 (6 bases). V was cut by 4 bases and J by 2 bases, with 11 bases left in between. CDR1 is LNHDA and CDR2 is SQIVND in the germline V gene (reference sequence). CDR3 length: 14 amino acids. The CDR3 sequence is CASSRGTFQETQYF. In nucleotides, the CDR3 is TGTGCCAGTAGTAGGGGGACTTTTCAAGAGACCCAGTACTTC.

This clone was seen more than once but under ten times. The chain uses TRBV6-1 and TRBJ1-5, with 9 bases aligning to TRBD1. Looked up from germline, CDR1 is MNHNS and CDR2 is SASEGT. The CDR3 contains 17 residues. V shed 2 bases, J shed 4 bases, and the junction held 9 bases outside the gene matches. As DNA, the CDR3 is TGTGCCAGCAGTGAAACTGTGGTGGGGACAGGGAATCAGCCCCAGCATTTT. Translated, it gives CASSETVVGTGNQPQHF.

This clone has just a few counts. The V gene is TRBV18, the J gene TRBJ1-1, with D unclear. The CDR3 covers 15 residues. The V gene's germline CDR1 is KGHSH and CDR2 LQKENI. The V and J ends lost 0 bases and 2 bases respectively, with 10 bases between them. CDR3 coding DNA: TGTGCCAGCTCACCACCGGCGTCGGGAAACACTGAAGCTTTCTTT. Its translation is CASSPPASGNTEAFF.

The chain is built from TRBV7-6 and TRBJ2-4, with 7 bases fitting TRBD1. CDR1 and CDR2 (germline): SGHVS, FNYEAQ. This CDR3 contains 16 residues. Losses at the gene ends were 5 bases for V and 0 bases for J; bases not matched to a gene: 7. CDR3 sequence: CASSPGTVLAKNIQYF. The CDR3, as DNA: TGTGCCAGCAGCCCGGGGACAGTCCTAGCCAAAAACATTCAGTACTTC.

The chain is built from TRBV7-6 and TRBJ1-1; weak D call: TRBD1 (5 bases). V shed 5 bases and J shed 7 bases, with 11 bases lying between them. The CDR3 loop spans 12 amino acids. The germline V gene encodes CDR1 SGHVS and CDR2 FNYEAQ. Here the CDR3 DNA reads TGTGCCAGCAGCCATCGGAGGGGTGAAGCTTTCTTT. Its protein is CASSHRRGEAFF. The variable domain in full, completed from reference TRBV7-6 and TRBJ1-1, reads GAGVSQSPRYKVTKRGQDVALRCDPISGHVSLYWYRQALGQGPEFLTYFNYEAQQDKSGLPNDRFSAERPEGSISTLTIQRTEQRDSAMYRCASSHRRGEAFFGQGTRLTVV.

This chain uses TRBV9 with TRBJ2-2, with TRBD1 as a possible D gene (6 bases). The CDR3 has 14 residues. The V end was cut by 0 bases, the J end by 7 bases, with 10 bases between. CDR1 and CDR2 (germline): SGDLS, YYNGEE. The CDR3 loop reads CASSVDQGGGELFF. In DNA form, the CDR3 reads TGTGCCAGCAGCGTAGATCAAGGGGGCGGGGAGCTGTTTTTT. The full variable domain, in which reference TRBV9 and TRBJ2-2 provide the parts outside the CDR3, is DSGVTQTPKHLITATGQRVTLRCSPRSGDLSVYWYQQSLDQGLQFLIQYYNGEERAKGNILERFSAQQFPDLHSELNLSSLELGDSALYFCASSVDQGGGELFFGEGSRLTVL.

The V and J genes are TRBV11-1 and TRBJ1-6; TRBD1 is a possible D gene (6 bases). The length of the CDR3 is 14 residues. Per the germline V gene, CDR1 is SGHAT and CDR2 is FQDESV (reference sequence). With 2 bases removed from V and 6 bases from J, the gap between germline ends came to 8 bases. The CDR3 coding sequence is TGTGCCAGCAGCTTACAGGGGTCTAATTCACCCCTCCACTTT. Protein sequence: CASSLQGSNSPLHF.

The chain uses TRBV15 and TRBJ2-1; TRBD2 aligns across 9 bases. The CDR3 runs 12 residues. The germline CDR1 and CDR2 sequences are LNHNV and YYDKDF (reference sequence). Unmatched junction bases numbered 7, after V lost 4 bases and J lost 15 bases. CDR3 in DNA: TGTGCCACCAGCAAAGCGGGAGGCCCCGGGTTCTTC. This codes for CATSKAGGPGFF.

Here the CDR3 reads CASRRGGRAFSYEQYF. Here the CDR3 DNA reads TGTGCCAGCAGACGGGGGGGTCGCGCCTTCTCCTACGAGCAGTACTTC. This chain uses TRBV28 with TRBJ2-7; 8 nucleotides agree with TRBD2. CDR1 and CDR2 (germline): MDHEN, SYDVKM. Losses at the gene ends were 6 bases for V and 0 bases for J; bases not matched to a gene: 10. The CDR3 is made up of 16 amino acids.